This TCR beta chain was profiled in a study of post-analysis software for immune sequencing data. Study summary: Several disease courses (relapsing-remitting, secondary progressive and progressive-relapsing) of multiple sclerosis were included.

There are a few counts of this clonotype. Its antigen is undetermined. This CDR3 is 14 amino acids long. V gave up 4 bases and J gave up 7 bases; unmatched junction bases: 2. Whole-study findings and limits: Significantly lower normalized Chao1 diversity was seen in multiple sclerosis patients than in controls. Analysis by F measure revealed that same-batch samples clustered strongly together. TRBV5-6, TRBV5-1 and TRBV20-1 were among roughly 5 TRBV segments more frequent in patients than controls.

Sequencing libraries made from TCR beta cDNA carried unique molecular identifiers. From about 0.98 to 11 million T cells, hundreds of thousands of cDNA molecules were obtained. TCRdb reprocessed the PCR reads via MiXCR and lists one record per CDR3 protein. The table lists approximately 570,000 distinct CDR3 sequences, around 40% of them singletons, with under 2% in the top ten. The receptor comes from a girl between 5 and 17 years old with multiple sclerosis. The chain employs TRBV12-3 or TRBV12-4 and TRBJ1-6, with 9 bases aligning to TRBD1. Sample: blood. The CDR3 DNA is TGTGCCAGCAGTTCGACAGGGGGGAATTCACCCCTCCACTTT. Translation gives CASSSTGGNSPLHF.